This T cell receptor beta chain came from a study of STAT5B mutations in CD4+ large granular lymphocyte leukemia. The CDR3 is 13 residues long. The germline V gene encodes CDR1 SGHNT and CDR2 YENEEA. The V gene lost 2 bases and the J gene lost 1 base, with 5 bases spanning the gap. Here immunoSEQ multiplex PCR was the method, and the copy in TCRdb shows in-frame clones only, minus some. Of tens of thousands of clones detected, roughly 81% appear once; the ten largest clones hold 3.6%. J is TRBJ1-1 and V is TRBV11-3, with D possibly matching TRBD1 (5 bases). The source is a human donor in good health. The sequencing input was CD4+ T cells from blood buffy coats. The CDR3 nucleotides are TGTGCCAGCAGCTTAACAGGGAACACTGAAGCTTTCTTT. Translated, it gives CASSLTGNTEAFF.